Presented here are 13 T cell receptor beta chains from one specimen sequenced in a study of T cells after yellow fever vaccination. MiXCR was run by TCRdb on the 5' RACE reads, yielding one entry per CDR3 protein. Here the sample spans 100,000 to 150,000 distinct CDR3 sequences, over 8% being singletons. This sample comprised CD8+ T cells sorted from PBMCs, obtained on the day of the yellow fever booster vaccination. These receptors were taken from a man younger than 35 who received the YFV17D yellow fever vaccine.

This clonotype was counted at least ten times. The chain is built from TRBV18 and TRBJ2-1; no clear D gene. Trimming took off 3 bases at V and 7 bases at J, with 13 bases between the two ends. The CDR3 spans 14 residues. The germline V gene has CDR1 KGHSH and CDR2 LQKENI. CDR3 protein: CASSPLETSNEQFF. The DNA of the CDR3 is TGTGCCAGCTCACCCTTGGAGACAAGTAATGAGCAGTTCTTC.

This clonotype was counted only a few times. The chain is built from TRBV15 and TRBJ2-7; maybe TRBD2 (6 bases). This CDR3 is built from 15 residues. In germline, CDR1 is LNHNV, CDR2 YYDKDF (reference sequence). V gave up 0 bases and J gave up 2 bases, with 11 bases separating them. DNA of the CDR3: TGTGCCACCAGCAGAGATACCCGGGGGACCTACGAGCAGTACTTC. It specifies CATSRDTRGTYEQYF.

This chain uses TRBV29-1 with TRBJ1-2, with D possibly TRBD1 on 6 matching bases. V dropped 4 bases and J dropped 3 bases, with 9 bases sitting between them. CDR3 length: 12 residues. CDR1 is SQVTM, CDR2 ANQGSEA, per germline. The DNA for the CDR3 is TGCAGCGTTGTGAGGGGGGACTATGGCTACACCTTC. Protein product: CSVVRGDYGYTF.

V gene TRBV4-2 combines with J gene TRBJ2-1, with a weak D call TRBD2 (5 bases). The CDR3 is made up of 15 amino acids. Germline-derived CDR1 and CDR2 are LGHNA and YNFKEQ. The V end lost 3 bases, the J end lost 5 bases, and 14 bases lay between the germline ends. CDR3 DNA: TGTGCCAGCAGCCACCGCGAGGACGGGAACAATGAGCAGTTCTTC. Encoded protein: CASSHREDGNNEQFF.

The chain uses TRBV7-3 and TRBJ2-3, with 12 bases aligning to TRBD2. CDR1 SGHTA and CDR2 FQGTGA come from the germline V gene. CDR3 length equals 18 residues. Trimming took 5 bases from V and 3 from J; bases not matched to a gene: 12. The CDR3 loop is CASSNLAGGPARTDTQYF. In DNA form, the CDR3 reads TGTGCCAGCAGCAACCTAGCGGGGGGGCCAGCGAGAACAGATACGCAGTATTTT.

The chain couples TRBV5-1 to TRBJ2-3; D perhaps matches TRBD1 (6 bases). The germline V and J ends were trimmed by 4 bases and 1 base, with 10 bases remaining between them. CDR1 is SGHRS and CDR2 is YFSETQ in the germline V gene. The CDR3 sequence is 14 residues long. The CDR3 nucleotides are TGCGCCAGCAGCGCCCGGACAGGCACAGATACGCAGTATTTT. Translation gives CASSARTGTDTQYF.

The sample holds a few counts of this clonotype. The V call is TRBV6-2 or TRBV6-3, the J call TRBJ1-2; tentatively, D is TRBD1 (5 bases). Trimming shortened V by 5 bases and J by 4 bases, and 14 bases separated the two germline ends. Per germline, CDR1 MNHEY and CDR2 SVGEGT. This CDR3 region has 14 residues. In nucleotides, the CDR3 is TGTGCCAGCAGTGCCCGGACATCCATCTATGGCTACACCTTC. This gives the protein CASSARTSIYGYTF.

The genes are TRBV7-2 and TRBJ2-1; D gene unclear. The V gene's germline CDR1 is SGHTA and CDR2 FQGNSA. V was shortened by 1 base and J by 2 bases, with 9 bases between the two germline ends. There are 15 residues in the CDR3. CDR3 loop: CASSLVLSPYNEQFF. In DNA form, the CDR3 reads TGTGCCAGCAGCTTAGTGCTTAGCCCCTACAATGAGCAGTTCTTC.

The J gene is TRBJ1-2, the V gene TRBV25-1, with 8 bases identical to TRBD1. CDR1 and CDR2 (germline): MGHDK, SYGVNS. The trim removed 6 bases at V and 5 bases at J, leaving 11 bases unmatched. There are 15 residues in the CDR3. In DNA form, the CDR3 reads TGTGCCAGCAGGGGCAGGGGGCCCAGATCGTATGGCTACACCTTC. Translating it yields CASRGRGPRSYGYTF.

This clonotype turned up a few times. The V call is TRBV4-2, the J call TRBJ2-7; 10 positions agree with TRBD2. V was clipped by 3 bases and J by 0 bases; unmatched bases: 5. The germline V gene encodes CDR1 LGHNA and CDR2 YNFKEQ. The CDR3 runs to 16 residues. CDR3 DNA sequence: TGTGCCAGCAGCCAGGAACTAGCGGGAAGCTCCTACGAGCAGTACTTC. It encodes CASSQELAGSSYEQYF.

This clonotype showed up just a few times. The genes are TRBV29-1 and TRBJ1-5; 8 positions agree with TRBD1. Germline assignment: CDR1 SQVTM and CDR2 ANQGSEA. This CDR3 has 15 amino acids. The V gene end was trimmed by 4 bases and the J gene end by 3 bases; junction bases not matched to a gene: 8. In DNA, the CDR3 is TGCAGCGTTGGAACCGGGACAGGCCTCAATCAGCCCCAGCATTTT. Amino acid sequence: CSVGTGTGLNQPQHF. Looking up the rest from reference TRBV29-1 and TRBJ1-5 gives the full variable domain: SAVISQKPSRDICQRGTSLTIQCQVDSQVTMMFWYRQQPGQSLTLIATANQGSEATYESGFVIDKFPISRPNLTFSTLTVSNMSPEDSSIYLCSVGTGTGLNQPQHFGDGTRLSIL.

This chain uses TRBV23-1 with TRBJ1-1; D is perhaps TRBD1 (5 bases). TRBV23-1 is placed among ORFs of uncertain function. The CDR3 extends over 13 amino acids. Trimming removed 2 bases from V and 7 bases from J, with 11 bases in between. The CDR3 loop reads CASSQHDSDEAFF. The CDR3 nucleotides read TGCGCCAGCAGTCAACATGACAGCGATGAAGCTTTCTTT.

This chain's CDR3 is CASSPITGSEQYV. The CDR3, as DNA: TGTGCCAGCAGTCCGATAACAGGGAGCGAGCAGTACGTC. V is TRBV28 and J is TRBJ2-7; D might be TRBD1 (6 bases). The CDR3 sequence is 13 residues long. The germline V gene encodes CDR1 MDHEN and CDR2 SYDVKM. Between the trimmed V and J ends, which lost 5 bases and 6 bases, there was a span of 14 bases.